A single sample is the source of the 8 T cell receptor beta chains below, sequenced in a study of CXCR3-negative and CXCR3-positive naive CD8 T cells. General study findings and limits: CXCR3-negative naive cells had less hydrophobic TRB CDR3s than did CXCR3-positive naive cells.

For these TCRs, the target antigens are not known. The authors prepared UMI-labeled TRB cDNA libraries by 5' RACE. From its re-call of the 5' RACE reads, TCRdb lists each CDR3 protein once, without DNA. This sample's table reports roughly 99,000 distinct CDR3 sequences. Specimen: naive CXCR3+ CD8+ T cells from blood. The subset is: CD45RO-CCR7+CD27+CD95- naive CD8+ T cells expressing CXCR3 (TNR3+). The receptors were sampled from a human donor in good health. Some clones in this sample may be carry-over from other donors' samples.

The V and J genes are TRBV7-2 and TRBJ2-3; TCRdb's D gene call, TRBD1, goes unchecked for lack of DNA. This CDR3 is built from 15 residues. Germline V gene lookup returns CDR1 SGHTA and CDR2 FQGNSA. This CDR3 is CASSPRDRVRDTQYF.

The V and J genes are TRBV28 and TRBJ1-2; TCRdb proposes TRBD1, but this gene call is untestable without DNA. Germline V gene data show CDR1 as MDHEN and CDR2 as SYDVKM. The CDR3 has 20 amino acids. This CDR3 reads CASSSDPTRQGAIPPYGYTF.

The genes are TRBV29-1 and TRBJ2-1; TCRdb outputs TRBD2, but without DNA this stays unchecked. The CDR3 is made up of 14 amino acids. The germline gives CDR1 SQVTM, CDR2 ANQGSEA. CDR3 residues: CSVEGTSGYYEQFF.

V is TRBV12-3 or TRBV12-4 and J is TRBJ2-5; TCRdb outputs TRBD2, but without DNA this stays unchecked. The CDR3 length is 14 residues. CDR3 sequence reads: CASSVAGPQETQYF.

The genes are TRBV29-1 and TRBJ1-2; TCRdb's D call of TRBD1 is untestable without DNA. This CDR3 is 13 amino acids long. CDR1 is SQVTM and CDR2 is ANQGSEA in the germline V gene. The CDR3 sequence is CSVETADSGGYTF.

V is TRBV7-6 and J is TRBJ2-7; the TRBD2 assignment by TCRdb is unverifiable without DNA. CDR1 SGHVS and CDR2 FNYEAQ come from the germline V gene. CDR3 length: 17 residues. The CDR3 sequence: CASSLDSAGGILYEQYF. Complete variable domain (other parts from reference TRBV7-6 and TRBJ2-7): GAGVSQSPRYKVTKRGQDVALRCDPISGHVSLYWYRQALGQGPEFLTYFNYEAQQDKSGLPNDRFSAERPEGSISTLTIQRTEQRDSAMYRCASSLDSAGGILYEQYFGPGTRLTVT.

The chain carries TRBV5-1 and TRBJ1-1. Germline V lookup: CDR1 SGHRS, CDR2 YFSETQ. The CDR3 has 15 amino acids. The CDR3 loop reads CASSRGGEADTEAFF. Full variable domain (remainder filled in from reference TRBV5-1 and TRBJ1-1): KAGVTQTPRYLIKTRGQQVTLSCSPISGHRSVSWYQQTPGQGLQFLFEYFSETQRNKGNFPGRFSGRQFSNSRSEMNVSTLELGDSALYLCASSRGGEADTEAFFGQGTRLTVV.

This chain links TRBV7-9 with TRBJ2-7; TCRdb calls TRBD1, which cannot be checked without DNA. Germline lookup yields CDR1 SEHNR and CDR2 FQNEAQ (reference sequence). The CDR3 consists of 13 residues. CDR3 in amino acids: CASSRTTSYEQYF. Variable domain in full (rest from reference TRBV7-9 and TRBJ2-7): DTGVSQNPRHKITKRGQNVTFRCDPISEHNRLYWYRQTLGQGPEFLTYFQNEAQLEKSRLLSDRFSAERPKGSFSTLEIQRTEQGDSAMYLCASSRTTSYEQYFGPGTRLTVT.